This is a list of T cell receptor beta chains from one sample in a study of PD-L1 blockade in urothelial cancer. Assay used: immunoSEQ multiplex PCR; TCRdb lists only in-frame clones, some missing. Of 35,000 to 45,000 clones in the sample, 70% to 85% are singletons; the top ten hold roughly 2.6%. Sequencing used PBMCs, obtained around atezolizumab (anti-PD-L1) treatment. The receptors come from a man between 70 and 80 years old with urothelial cancer. The CDR3 runs from the conserved cysteine through the conserved F or W. A D gene is named only where the DNA matches it firmly. For some rows the clone size is stated as once, few or many, or as a class when expanded; others skip it.

v_gene: TRBV20-1
abundance: NA
d_gene: NA
j_gene: TRBJ2-3
CDR3aa: CSALGGDTQYF
CDR3nt: TGCAGTGCCTTGGGCGGGGATACGCAGTATTTT

v_gene: TRBV5-4
abundance: once
d_gene: TRBD2
j_gene: TRBJ2-7
CDR3aa: CASSLAQAGGHEQYF
CDR3nt: TGTGCCAGCAGCTTGGCTCAAGCGGGAGGTCACGAGCAGTACTTC

v_gene: TRBV2
abundance: NA
d_gene: TRBD2
j_gene: TRBJ2-2
CDR3aa: CASSGTSGRRTGELFF
CDR3nt: TGTGCCAGCAGTGGGACTAGCGGGAGACGAACCGGGGAGCTGTTTTTT

v_gene: TRBV25-1
abundance: once
d_gene: TRBD1
j_gene: TRBJ1-3
CDR3aa: CASSPPGDSRGSGNTIYF
CDR3nt: TGTGCCAGCAGTCCCCCCGGGGACTCCAGGGGGTCTGGAAACACCATATATTTT

v_gene: TRBV5-4
abundance: NA
d_gene: TRBD1
j_gene: TRBJ2-5
CDR3aa: CASSRTTGGGETQYF
CDR3nt: TGTGCCAGCAGCCGAACGACAGGGGGTGGGGAGACCCAGTACTTC

v_gene: TRBV10-2
abundance: NA
d_gene: TRBD1
j_gene: TRBJ2-7
CDR3aa: CASSETRQGLGQYF
CDR3nt: TGCGCCAGCAGTGAGACTAGACAGGGCCTGGGGCAGTACTTC

v_gene: TRBV19
abundance: NA
d_gene: NA
j_gene: TRBJ1-2
CDR3aa: CASSIVSTGERGYTF
CDR3nt: TGTGCCAGTAGTATAGTCTCGACCGGAGAGAGGGGCTACACCTTC

v_gene: TRBV6-6
abundance: NA
d_gene: NA
j_gene: TRBJ1-3
CDR3aa: CASSTDGSSGNTIYF
CDR3nt: TGTGCCAGCAGCACGGACGGGAGCTCTGGAAACACCATATATTTT

v_gene: TRBV7-9
abundance: NA
d_gene: TRBD1
j_gene: TRBJ2-2
CDR3aa: CASSLWGTGAINTGELFF
CDR3nt: TGTGCCAGCAGCTTATGGGGGACAGGGGCGATTAACACCGGGGAGCTGTTTTTT

v_gene: TRBV6-4
abundance: NA
d_gene: TRBD2
j_gene: TRBJ2-3
CDR3aa: CASSEGSGDTTDTQYF
CDR3nt: TGTGCCAGCAGTGAGGGTAGCGGGGATACTACAGATACGCAGTATTTT

v_gene: TRBV9
abundance: once
d_gene: TRBD2
j_gene: TRBJ2-3
CDR3aa: CASSVDPGTSGRADTQYF
CDR3nt: TGTGCCAGCAGCGTAGATCCCGGGACTAGCGGGAGGGCAGATACGCAGTATTTT